This T cell receptor beta chain was sequenced for a study of T cell responses to AZD1222 COVID-19 vaccine. General study points: Most donors were white British, females outnumbered males, and clonal diversity was possibly underestimated.

TCRdb keeps only in-frame clones here, not all; method: immunoSEQ multiplex PCR. The sample has about 150,000 clones, 75% to 95% seen once. The CDR3 is 13 amino acids. Trimming took off 9 bases at V and 4 bases at J, with 13 bases between the two ends. CDR1 is LNHDA, CDR2 SQIVND, per germline (reference sequence). The count of this clone is one. Its antigen is unknown. It was second doses at about 4 or about 12 weeks that were pooled. The receptor comes from an adult who received the AZD1222 COVID-19 vaccine. Sequences were derived from peripheral blood, sampled 28 days after the second AZD1222 dose. The chain couples TRBV19 to TRBJ2-1; TRBD1 or TRBD2 may be the D gene (6 bases each). The CDR3 here is CASTEGGYNEQFF. The CDR3 region has the DNA TGTGCCAGCACGGAAGGGGGGTACAATGAGCAGTTCTTC.